Listed here are 31 T cell receptor beta chains from one sample, sequenced in a study of cytomegalovirus exposure and HLA in healthy donors. Researchers ran the PCR with 60 Vbeta and 13 Jbeta primers. Measured with immunoSEQ multiplex PCR; TCRdb has only the in-frame clones, and not every one. The repertoire holds about 120,000 clones, with 74% as singletons. The sequencing input was PBMCs. These receptors were collected from a human donor in good health.

The gene calls are TRBV18 and TRBJ1-1; 9 bases match TRBD1. The length of the CDR3 is 16 residues. V shed 1 base, J shed 5 bases, and the junction held 8 bases outside the gene matches. In germline, CDR1 is KGHSH, CDR2 LQKENI. The CDR3 protein is CASSPLPEQGATEAFF. CDR3 nucleotide sequence: TGTGCCAGCTCACCACTTCCAGAACAGGGGGCAACTGAAGCTTTCTTT.

The chain couples TRBV6-1 to TRBJ2-5, with TRBD1 identical over 7 bases. The CDR3 totals 14 residues. Germline loops: CDR1 MNHNS, CDR2 SASEGT. V lost 6 bases to trimming and J lost 4 bases; unmatched junction nucleotides: 8. In DNA form, the CDR3 reads TGTGCCAGCAGCGTTGACAGGGAGCGAGAGACCCAGTACTTC. This encodes CASSVDRERETQYF.

The V and J genes are TRBV7-2 and TRBJ2-7, with 7 bases matching TRBD2. This CDR3 has 16 residues. V lost 7 bases and J lost 3; bases outside the gene matches: 15. Germline V gene data show CDR1 as SGHTA and CDR2 as FQGNSA. The CDR3 nucleotides read TGTGCCAGCACCCTTTTGGGGGGGAACGCTAACTACGAGCAGTACTTC. Translating it yields CASTLLGGNANYEQYF.

The chain is built from TRBV28 and TRBJ2-7, with a tentative D call TRBD1 (6 bases). Per the germline V gene, CDR1 is MDHEN and CDR2 is SYDVKM. The V end lost 6 bases, the J end lost 3 bases, and 15 bases lay between the germline ends. The CDR3 runs 14 residues. The CDR3 DNA follows: TGTGCCAGCAGCGTTGTGGACAGAATCTACGAGCAGTACTTC. Residues: CASSVVDRIYEQYF.

The chain carries TRBV6-5 and TRBJ1-6; 9 bases map to TRBD1. V gave up 4 bases and J gave up 8 bases; unmatched junction bases: 3. There are 14 residues in the CDR3. CDR1 and CDR2 from the germline V gene are MNHEY and SVGAGI. CDR3 loop: CASSSGQGYSPLHF. In nucleotides, the CDR3 is TGTGCCAGCAGTTCCGGACAGGGGTATTCACCCCTCCACTTT.

V and J are TRBV28 and TRBJ2-7, with 7 bases matching TRBD1. CDR1 MDHEN and CDR2 SYDVKM come from the germline V gene. V trimming: 2 bases; J trimming: 0 bases; junction bases outside the gene matches: 10. This CDR3 has 17 residues. For the CDR3, the DNA is TGTGCCAGCAGTTTAAAGAGGGGGCTGGCGGGCTCCTACGAGCAGTACTTC. It is translated as CASSLKRGLAGSYEQYF.

J is TRBJ1-6 and V is TRBV6-5; tentative D call: TRBD1 (5 bases). The length of the CDR3 is 13 residues. Germline V gene data show CDR1 as MNHEY and CDR2 as SVGAGI. V was cut by 6 bases and J by 10 bases, with 13 bases left in between. CDR3 sequence: CASRPSGGSPLHF. The CDR3 nucleotides read TGTGCCAGCAGACCGTCGGGGGGGTCACCCCTCCACTTT.

The J gene is TRBJ2-5, the V gene TRBV7-2, with 11 bases lining up with TRBD2. In germline, CDR1 is SGHTA, CDR2 FQGNSA. J lost 5 bases, V lost 4 bases, and 6 bases had no gene match. This CDR3 comprises 15 residues. CDR3 nucleotide sequence: TGTGCCAGCAGCTCTAAACTAGCGGGGGCGGAGACCCAGTACTTC. It specifies CASSSKLAGAETQYF.

The chain employs TRBV7-9 and TRBJ2-7; D may be TRBD2 (5 bases). The germline V gene encodes CDR1 SEHNR and CDR2 FQNEAQ (reference sequence). The CDR3 loop spans 13 amino acids. With 5 bases removed from V and 4 bases from J, the gap between germline ends came to 12 bases. Written as DNA, the CDR3 is TGTGCCAGCAGCCCCCAGCGGCCTTACGAGCAGTACTTC. Its protein product is CASSPQRPYEQYF.

CDR3 coding DNA: TGCGCCAGCAGCTTGGCCGCGGGACAGCCCTCCTACGAGCAGTACTTC. Residues: CASSLAAGQPSYEQYF. The chain uses TRBV5-1 and TRBJ2-7; possibly TRBD1 for D (7 bases). Germline CDR1 is SGHRS and CDR2 is YFSETQ. CDR3 length: 16 amino acids. V lost 0 bases and J lost 0, with 13 bases in between.

On this clone: At one end, the junction sequence differs from germline, possibly due to a read error. The chain has TRBV7-7 and TRBJ2-3; maybe TRBD1 (5 bases). The CDR3 spans 15 residues. Germline V gene sequence: CDR1 SSHAT, CDR2 FNYEAQ (reference sequence). CDR3 sequence reads: CASSQGIGSTDTQYF. In nucleotides, the CDR3 is TGTGCTAGCAGTCAGGGCATCGGGAGCACAGATACGCAGTATTTT.

The rearrangement links TRBV18 to TRBJ2-3, with TRBD2 matching over 10 bases. Germline V gives CDR1 KGHSH, CDR2 LQKENI. CDR3 length equals 15 residues. The V gene end was trimmed by 6 bases and the J gene end by 6 bases; junction bases not matched to a gene: 9. The DNA for the CDR3 is TGTGCCAGCTCCCTAACTAGCGGGACGGGGGATACGCAGTATTTT. Amino acids: CASSLTSGTGDTQYF.

V is TRBV29-1 and J is TRBJ1-2; 11 bases line up with TRBD1. This CDR3 has 16 residues. J gave up 1 base and V 4 bases, and 8 bases lay outside the gene matches. Germline V CDR1 and CDR2: SQVTM, ANQGSEA. The CDR3: CSVAGTGGKFNYGYTF. CDR3 coding DNA: TGCAGCGTTGCCGGGACAGGGGGAAAATTTAACTATGGCTACACCTTC.

On this clone itself: A junction end diverges from the germline sequence, so it may reflect a read error. CDR3 nucleotide sequence: TGCGCCGGCAGCACGGGGGGGGAATACGAGCAGTACTTC. It encodes CAGSTGGEYEQYF. The chain recombines TRBV10-2 with TRBJ2-7; 8 nucleotides line up with TRBD2. Germline V lookup: CDR1 WSHSY, CDR2 SAAADI. The CDR3 runs to 13 residues.

The J gene is TRBJ1-2, the V gene TRBV18; 8 bases are a match to TRBD1. J lost 8 bases, V lost 2 bases, and 22 bases had no gene match. Germline CDR1 is KGHSH and CDR2 is LQKENI. The CDR3 has 19 amino acids. CDR3 residues: CASSPGPESTGASSKGYTF. The DNA for the CDR3 is TGTGCCAGCTCACCAGGCCCCGAGTCGACAGGGGCCAGTTCGAAGGGCTACACCTTC.

The rearrangement links TRBV28 to TRBJ2-7; 7 bases match TRBD2. This CDR3 has 16 amino acids. CDR1 is MDHEN and CDR2 is SYDVKM in the germline V gene. The V and J ends lost 0 bases and 2 bases, in that order; junction bases with no gene match: 7. CDR3 nucleotides: TGTGCCAGCAGTTTATGGTCGCGGGGGATCCCCTACGAGCAGTACTTC. Translating gives CASSLWSRGIPYEQYF. Filled out from reference TRBV28 and TRBJ2-7, the complete variable domain reads DVKVTQSSRYLVKRTGEKVFLECVQDMDHENMFWYRQDPGLGLRLIYFSYDVKMKEKGDIPEGYSVSREKKERFSLILESASTNQTSMYLCASSLWSRGIPYEQYFGPGTRLTVT.

The V gene is TRBV28, the J gene TRBJ1-1, with a possible D match to TRBD1 (6 bases). Trimming took off 6 bases at V and 8 bases at J, with 19 bases between the two ends. Per germline, CDR1 MDHEN and CDR2 SYDVKM. This CDR3 is 14 amino acids long. For the CDR3, the DNA is TGTGCCAGCAGAAAAAAAAACAGGGTCTCCGAAGCTTTCTTT. This sequence encodes CASRKKNRVSEAFF.

CDR3: CASSPQTGSYEQYF. The CDR3, as DNA: TGTGCCAGCTCACCACAGACAGGGAGCTACGAGCAGTACTTC. This sequence joins TRBV18 and TRBJ2-7; the match to TRBD1 covers 7 bases. CDR1 and CDR2 from the germline V gene are KGHSH and LQKENI. After removal of 1 base from V and 3 bases from J, the junction contained 3 bases not matched to a gene. The CDR3 sequence is 14 residues long.

This clone turned up a few times. V and J are TRBV5-6 and TRBJ2-1, with D tentatively TRBD2 (6 bases). Germline CDR1 reads SGHDT; CDR2 reads YYEEEE. The ends were cut back, 1 base at V and 5 bases at J, with 16 bases in the middle. CDR3 length: 16 amino acids. Here the CDR3 DNA reads TGTGCCAGCAGCTTGTTGGGGCTCCGGGAGAACAATGAGCAGTTCTTC. Its translation: CASSLLGLRENNEQFF. Together with reference TRBV5-6 and TRBJ2-1, the CDR3 gives the full variable domain: DAGVTQSPTHLIKTRGQQVTLRCSPKSGHDTVSWYQQALGQGPQFIFQYYEEEERQRGNFPDRFSGHQFPNYSSELNVNALLLGDSALYLCASSLLGLRENNEQFFGPGTRLTVL.

The chain combines TRBV28 with TRBJ1-5, with no clear D. The germline V and J ends were trimmed by 3 bases and 6 bases, with 12 bases remaining between them. This CDR3 contains 14 residues. Germline assignment: CDR1 MDHEN and CDR2 SYDVKM. The CDR3 is CASSFGWGGQPQHF. DNA of the CDR3: TGTGCCAGCAGTTTCGGATGGGGAGGTCAGCCCCAGCATTTT.

The table lists this clone with a few counts. This rearrangement joins TRBV6-5 to TRBJ2-2; D perhaps matches TRBD1 (6 bases). CDR1 and CDR2 from the germline V gene are MNHEY and SVGAGI. Trimming removed 4 bases from V and 5 bases from J, with 11 bases in between. The CDR3 is made up of 14 amino acids. CDR3 sequence reads: CASSSQGRTGELFF. The CDR3 nucleotides are TGTGCCAGCAGTTCACAGGGAAGGACCGGGGAGCTGTTTTTT.

V is TRBV19 and J is TRBJ2-7; D is perhaps TRBD2 (5 bases). Germline V gives CDR1 LNHDA, CDR2 SQIVND (reference sequence). This CDR3 comprises 13 residues. With 1 base removed from V and 10 bases from J, the gap between germline ends came to 14 bases. CDR3 bases: TGTGCCAGTAGTATAGGGAGGAGGAGCAGCCAGTACTTC. It yields the protein CASSIGRRSSQYF.

The V call is TRBV28, the J call TRBJ1-5, with 7 bases that match TRBD1. The CDR3 is 13 residues long. Germline V gene data show CDR1 as MDHEN and CDR2 as SYDVKM. V was clipped by 4 bases and J by 4 bases; unmatched bases: 1. As DNA, the CDR3 is TGTGCCAGCAGTTCAGGGGGAAATCAGCCCCAGCATTTT. Encoded protein: CASSSGGNQPQHF.

The V and J genes are TRBV7-9 and TRBJ2-6, with D uncertain. The germline V gene encodes CDR1 SEHNR and CDR2 FQNEAQ (reference sequence). The CDR3 is made up of 13 amino acids. Trimming pared 5 bases from V and 0 bases from J, leaving 2 bases between. In nucleotides, the CDR3 is TGTGCCAGCAGCCGCTCTGGGGCCAACGTCCTGACTTTC. Its translation is CASSRSGANVLTF.

The J gene is TRBJ2-5, the V gene TRBV7-6; tentatively, D is TRBD2 (6 bases). The length of the CDR3 is 14 residues. V was cut by 4 bases and J by 2 bases, with 11 bases left in between. In germline, CDR1 is SGHVS, CDR2 FNYEAQ. CDR3 region: CASSSLGGQETQYF. In DNA, the CDR3 is TGTGCCAGCAGCTCGTTGGGGGGTCAAGAGACCCAGTACTTC.

The J gene is TRBJ2-7, the V gene TRBV10-3, with TRBD2 identical over 10 bases. This CDR3 contains 14 residues. The germline CDR1 and CDR2 sequences are ENHRY and SYGVKD. The ends lost 4 bases at V and 3 bases at J; junction bases unmatched: 3. Here the CDR3 DNA reads TGTGCCATCAGTGTTACTAGCGGGGTCTACGAGCAGTACTTC. Translation: CAISVTSGVYEQYF.

The chain carries TRBV7-8 and TRBJ1-6; D is unresolved. V was trimmed by 1 base and J by 1 base, leaving 8 bases between them. This CDR3 has 16 amino acids. Per the germline V gene, CDR1 is SGHVS and CDR2 is FQNEAQ. The CDR3 sequence is CASSLGGESYNSPLHF. The CDR3 nucleotides are TGTGCCAGCAGCTTAGGTGGGGAGTCCTATAATTCACCCCTCCACTTT.

The rearrangement uses TRBV19 and TRBJ2-3, with D tentatively TRBD1 (5 bases). V was trimmed by 3 bases and J by 2 bases, leaving 15 bases between them. CDR3 length: 16 residues. Per germline, CDR1 LNHDA and CDR2 SQIVND (reference sequence). The DNA of the CDR3 is TGTGCCAGTAGTATGGCCCCCGCAGGGCACACAGATACGCAGTATTTT. Translation gives CASSMAPAGHTDTQYF.

This chain links TRBV29-1 with TRBJ2-6; maybe TRBD2 (5 bases). The CDR3 runs 15 residues. Germline V gene sequence: CDR1 SQVTM, CDR2 ANQGSEA. V shed 3 bases and J shed 0 bases, with 9 bases lying between them. The CDR3 sequence is CSVETGSSGANVLTF. The DNA of the CDR3 is TGCAGCGTTGAGACTGGGAGCTCTGGGGCCAACGTCCTGACTTTC. Full variable domain (remainder filled in from reference TRBV29-1 and TRBJ2-6): SAVISQKPSRDICQRGTSLTIQCQVDSQVTMMFWYRQQPGQSLTLIATANQGSEATYESGFVIDKFPISRPNLTFSTLTVSNMSPEDSSIYLCSVETGSSGANVLTFGAGSRLTVL.

This sequence joins TRBV11-2 and TRBJ2-7, with D unclear. CDR1 is SGHAT, CDR2 FQNNGV, per germline. CDR3 size: 13 residues. Deletions cut 4 bases from V and 4 bases from J, with 11 bases between. CDR3 DNA: TGTGCCAGCAGCTCCCCCTTTATATACGAGCAGTACTTC. Protein: CASSSPFIYEQYF.

The chain is built from TRBV11-2 and TRBJ1-1; D possibly corresponds to TRBD1 (6 bases). V dropped 1 base and J dropped 3 bases, with 12 bases sitting between them. The CDR3 is 15 residues long. Per the germline V gene, CDR1 is SGHAT and CDR2 is FQNNGV. The CDR3 DNA is TGTGCCAGCAGCTTAGCAAGGGGGGGCCACACTGAAGCTTTCTTT. Encoded protein: CASSLARGGHTEAFF. Drawing the rest from reference TRBV11-2 and TRBJ1-1, the complete variable domain is EAGVAQSPRYKIIEKRQSVAFWCNPISGHATLYWYQQILGQGPKLLIQFQNNGVVDDSQLPKDRFSAERLKGVDSTLKIQPAKLEDSAVYLCASSLARGGHTEAFFGQGTRLTVV.